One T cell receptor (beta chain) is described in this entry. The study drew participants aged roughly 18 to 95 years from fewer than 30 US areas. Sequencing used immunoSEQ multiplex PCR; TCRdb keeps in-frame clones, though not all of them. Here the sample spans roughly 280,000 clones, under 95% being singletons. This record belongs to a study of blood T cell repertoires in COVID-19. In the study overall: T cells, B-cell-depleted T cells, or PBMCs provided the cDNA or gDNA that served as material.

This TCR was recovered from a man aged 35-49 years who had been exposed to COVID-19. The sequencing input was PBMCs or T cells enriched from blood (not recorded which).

The CDR3 loop reads CASSLGVTEETQYF. The DNA of the CDR3 is TGTGCCAGCAGCTTAGGTGTGACAGAAGAGACCCAGTACTTC. The V and J genes are TRBV7-9 and TRBJ2-5; D may be TRBD1 (5 bases). This CDR3 region has 14 residues. Trimming left V 1 base short and J 3 bases short, with 9 bases between. Germline V gene data show CDR1 as SEHNR and CDR2 as FQNEAQ (reference sequence). The variable domain in full, with the rest retrieved from reference TRBV7-9 and TRBJ2-5, is DTGVSQNPRHKITKRGQNVTFRCDPISEHNRLYWYRQTLGQGPEFLTYFQNEAQLEKSRLLSDRFSAERPKGSFSTLEIQRTEQGDSAMYLCASSLGVTEETQYFGPGTRLLVL.